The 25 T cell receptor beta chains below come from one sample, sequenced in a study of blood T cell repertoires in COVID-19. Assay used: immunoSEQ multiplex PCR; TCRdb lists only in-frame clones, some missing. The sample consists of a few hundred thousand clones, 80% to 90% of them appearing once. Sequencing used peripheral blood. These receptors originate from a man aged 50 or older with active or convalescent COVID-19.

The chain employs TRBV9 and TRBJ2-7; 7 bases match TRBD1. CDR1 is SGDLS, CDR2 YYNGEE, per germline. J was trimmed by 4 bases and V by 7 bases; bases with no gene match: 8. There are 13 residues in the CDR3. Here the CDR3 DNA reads TGTGCCAGCGGGGCAGGACAGGTATACGAGCAGTACTTC. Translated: CASGAGQVYEQYF.

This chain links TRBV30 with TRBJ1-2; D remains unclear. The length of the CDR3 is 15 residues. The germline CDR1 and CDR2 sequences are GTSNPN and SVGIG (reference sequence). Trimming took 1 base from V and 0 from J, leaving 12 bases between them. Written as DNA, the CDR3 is TGTGCCTGGAGTGCCGACTCGAAAGCTAACTATGGCTACACCTTC. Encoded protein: CAWSADSKANYGYTF.

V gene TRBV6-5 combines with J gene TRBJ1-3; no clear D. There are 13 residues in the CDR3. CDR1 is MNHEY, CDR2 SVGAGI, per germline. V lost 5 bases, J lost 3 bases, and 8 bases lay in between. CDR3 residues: CASSRFGGNTIYF. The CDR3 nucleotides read TGTGCCAGCAGTAGATTCGGTGGAAACACCATATATTTT.

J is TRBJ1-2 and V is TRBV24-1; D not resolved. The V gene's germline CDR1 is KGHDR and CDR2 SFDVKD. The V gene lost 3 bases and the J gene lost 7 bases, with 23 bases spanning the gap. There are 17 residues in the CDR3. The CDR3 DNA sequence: TGTGCCACCAGTGATGTTCCCCGGGGAGTACTGGGTTTTGGCTACACCTTC. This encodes CATSDVPRGVLGFGYTF.

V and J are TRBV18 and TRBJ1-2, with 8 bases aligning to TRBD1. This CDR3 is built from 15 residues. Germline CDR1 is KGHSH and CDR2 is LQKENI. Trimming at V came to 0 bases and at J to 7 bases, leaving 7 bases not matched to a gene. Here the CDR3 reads CASSPPEIDRGGYTF. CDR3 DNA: TGTGCCAGCTCACCACCGGAAATCGACAGGGGTGGCTACACCTTC.

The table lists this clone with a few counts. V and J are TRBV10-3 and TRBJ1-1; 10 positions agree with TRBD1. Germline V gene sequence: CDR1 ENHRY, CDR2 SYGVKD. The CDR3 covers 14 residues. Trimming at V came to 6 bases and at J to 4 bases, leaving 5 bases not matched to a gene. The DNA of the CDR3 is TGTGCCATCAGGACAGGGGGCGCTCGCACTGAAGCTTTCTTT. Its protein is CAIRTGGARTEAFF.

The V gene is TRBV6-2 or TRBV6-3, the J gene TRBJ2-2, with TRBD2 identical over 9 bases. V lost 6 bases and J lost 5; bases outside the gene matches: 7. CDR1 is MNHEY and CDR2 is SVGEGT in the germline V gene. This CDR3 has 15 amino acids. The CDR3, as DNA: TGTGCCAGCAGCCTTAGCGGGAGTTGGACCGGGGAGCTGTTTTTT. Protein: CASSLSGSWTGELFF.

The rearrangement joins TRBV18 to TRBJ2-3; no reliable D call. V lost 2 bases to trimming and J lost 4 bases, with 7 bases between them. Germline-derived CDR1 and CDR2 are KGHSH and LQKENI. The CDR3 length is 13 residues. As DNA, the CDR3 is TGTGCCAGCTCACCAGGGCAGTCAGATACGCAGTATTTT. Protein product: CASSPGQSDTQYF. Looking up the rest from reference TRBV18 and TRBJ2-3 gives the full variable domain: NAGVMQNPRHLVRRRGQEARLRCSPMKGHSHVYWYRQLPEEGLKFMVYLQKENIIDESGMPKERFSAEFPKEGPSILRIQQVVRGDSAAYFCASSPGQSDTQYFGPGTRLTVL.

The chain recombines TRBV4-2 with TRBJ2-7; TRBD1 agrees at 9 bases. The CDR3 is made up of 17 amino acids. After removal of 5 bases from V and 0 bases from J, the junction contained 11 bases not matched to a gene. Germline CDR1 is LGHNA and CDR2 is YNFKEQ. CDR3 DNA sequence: TGTGCCAGCAGCACCTTGCAGGGGGACAGGGACTCCTACGAGCAGTACTTC. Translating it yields CASSTLQGDRDSYEQYF.

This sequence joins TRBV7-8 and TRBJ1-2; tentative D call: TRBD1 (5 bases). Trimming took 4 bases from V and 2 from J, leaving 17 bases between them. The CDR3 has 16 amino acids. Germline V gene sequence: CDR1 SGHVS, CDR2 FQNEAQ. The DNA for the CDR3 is TGTGCCAGCAGCTCCCAGGGCCGCTCCCTAAACTATGGCTACACCTTC. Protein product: CASSSQGRSLNYGYTF.

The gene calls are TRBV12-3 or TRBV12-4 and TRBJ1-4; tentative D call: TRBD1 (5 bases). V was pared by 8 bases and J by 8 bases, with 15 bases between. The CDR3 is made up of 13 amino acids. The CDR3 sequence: CASERGFGEKLFF. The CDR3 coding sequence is TGTGCCAGCGAAAGGGGATTTGGCGAAAAACTGTTTTTT.

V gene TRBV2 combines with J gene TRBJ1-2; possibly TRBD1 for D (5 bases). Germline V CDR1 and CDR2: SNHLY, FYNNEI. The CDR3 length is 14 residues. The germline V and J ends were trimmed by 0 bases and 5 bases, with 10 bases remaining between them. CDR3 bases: TGTGCCAGCAGTGAAGCTACAGGTCCTTATGGCTACACCTTC. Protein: CASSEATGPYGYTF.

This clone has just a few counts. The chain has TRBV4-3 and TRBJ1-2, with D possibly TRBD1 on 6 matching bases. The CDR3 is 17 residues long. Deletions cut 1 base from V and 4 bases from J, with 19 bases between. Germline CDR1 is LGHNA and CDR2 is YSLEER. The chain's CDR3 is CASSQATGYRLFYGYTF. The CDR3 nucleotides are TGCGCCAGCAGCCAAGCGACAGGATACCGGCTCTTCTATGGCTACACCTTC.

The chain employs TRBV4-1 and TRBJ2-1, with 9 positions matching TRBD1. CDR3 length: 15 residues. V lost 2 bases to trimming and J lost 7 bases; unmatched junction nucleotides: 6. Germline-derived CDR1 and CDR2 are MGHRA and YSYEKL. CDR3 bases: TGCGCCAGCAGCCAACCACAGGGGGCAATGAATGAGCAGTTCTTC. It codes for CASSQPQGAMNEQFF.

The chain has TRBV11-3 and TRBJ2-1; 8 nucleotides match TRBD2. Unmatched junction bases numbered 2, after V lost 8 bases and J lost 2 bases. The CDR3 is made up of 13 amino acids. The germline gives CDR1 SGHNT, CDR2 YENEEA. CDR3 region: CASASGPYNEQFF. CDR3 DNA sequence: TGTGCCAGCGCTAGCGGGCCCTACAATGAGCAGTTCTTC.

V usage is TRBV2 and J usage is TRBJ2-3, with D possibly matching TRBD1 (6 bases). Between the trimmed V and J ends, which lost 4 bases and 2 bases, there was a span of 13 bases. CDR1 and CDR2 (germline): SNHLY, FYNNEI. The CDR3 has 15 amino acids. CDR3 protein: CASSANRAPTDTQYF. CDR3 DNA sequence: TGTGCCAGCAGTGCCAACAGGGCCCCCACAGATACGCAGTATTTT.

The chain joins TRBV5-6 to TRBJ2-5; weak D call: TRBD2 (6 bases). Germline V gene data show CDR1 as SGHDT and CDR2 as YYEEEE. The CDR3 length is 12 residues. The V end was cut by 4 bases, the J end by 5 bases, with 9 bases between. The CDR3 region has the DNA TGTGCCAGCAGCGGGGAGGCGGAGACCCAGTACTTC. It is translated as CASSGEAETQYF.

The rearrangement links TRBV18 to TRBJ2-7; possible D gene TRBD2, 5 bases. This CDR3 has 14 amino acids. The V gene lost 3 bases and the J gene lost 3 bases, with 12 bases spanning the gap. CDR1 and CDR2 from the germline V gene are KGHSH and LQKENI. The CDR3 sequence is CASSPGASSYEQYF. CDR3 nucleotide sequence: TGTGCCAGCTCACCCGGAGCTAGCAGCTACGAGCAGTACTTC. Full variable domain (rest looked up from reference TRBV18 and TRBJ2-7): NAGVMQNPRHLVRRRGQEARLRCSPMKGHSHVYWYRQLPEEGLKFMVYLQKENIIDESGMPKERFSAEFPKEGPSILRIQQVVRGDSAAYFCASSPGASSYEQYFGPGTRLTVT.

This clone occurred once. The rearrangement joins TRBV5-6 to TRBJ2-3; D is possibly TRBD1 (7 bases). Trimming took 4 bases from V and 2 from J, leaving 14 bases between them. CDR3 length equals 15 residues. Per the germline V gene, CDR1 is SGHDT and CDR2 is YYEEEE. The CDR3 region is CASSGRTGVTDTQYF. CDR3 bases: TGTGCCAGCAGCGGGAGGACAGGAGTCACAGATACGCAGTATTTT.

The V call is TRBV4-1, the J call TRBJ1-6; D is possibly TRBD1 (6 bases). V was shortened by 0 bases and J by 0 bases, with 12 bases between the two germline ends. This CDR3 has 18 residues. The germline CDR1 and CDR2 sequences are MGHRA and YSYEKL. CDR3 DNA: TGCGCCAGCAGCCAAGAAACAGGGCGAAGCTCCTATAATTCACCCCTCCACTTT. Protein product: CASSQETGRSSYNSPLHF.

The CDR3 region has the DNA TGTGCCAGCAGCCACCGTACCCAGGACACTGAAGCTTTCTTT. As protein: CASSHRTQDTEAFF. The chain links TRBV3-1 (or the pseudogene TRBV3-2) to TRBJ1-1, with unresolved D. CDR1 and CDR2 (germline): LGHDT, YNNKEL (reference sequence). V shed 3 bases and J shed 3 bases, with 11 bases lying between them. The CDR3 loop spans 14 amino acids.

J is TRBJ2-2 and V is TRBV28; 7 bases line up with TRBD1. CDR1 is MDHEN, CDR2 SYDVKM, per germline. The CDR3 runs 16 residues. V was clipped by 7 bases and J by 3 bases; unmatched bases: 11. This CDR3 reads CASTLPQGDDTGELFF. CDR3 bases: TGTGCCAGCACTCTCCCCCAGGGGGACGACACCGGGGAGCTGTTTTTT.

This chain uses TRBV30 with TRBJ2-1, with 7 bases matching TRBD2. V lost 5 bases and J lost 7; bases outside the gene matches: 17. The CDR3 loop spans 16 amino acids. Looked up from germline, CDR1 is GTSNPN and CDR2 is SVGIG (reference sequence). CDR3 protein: CAWLREWTRRGNEQFF. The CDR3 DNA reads TGTGCCTGGCTCCGAGAATGGACTAGACGGGGGAATGAGCAGTTCTTC.

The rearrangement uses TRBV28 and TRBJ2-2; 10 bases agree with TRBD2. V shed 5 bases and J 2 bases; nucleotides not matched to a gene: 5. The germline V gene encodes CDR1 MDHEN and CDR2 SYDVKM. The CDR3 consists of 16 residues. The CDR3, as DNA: TGTGCCAGCAGTCCCTGGACTAGCGGTAACACCGGGGAGCTGTTTTTT. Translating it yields CASSPWTSGNTGELFF.

The CDR3 sequence is CASSLGLTGAASPQHF. The CDR3 DNA follows: TGTGCCAGCAGCTTGGGGCTTACAGGGGCCGCCTCGCCCCAGCATTTT. This chain connects TRBV7-2 to TRBJ1-5; 7 bases align to TRBD1. After removal of 3 bases from V and 9 bases from J, the junction contained 14 bases not matched to a gene. The CDR3 has 16 residues. Per germline, CDR1 SGHTA and CDR2 FQGNSA.